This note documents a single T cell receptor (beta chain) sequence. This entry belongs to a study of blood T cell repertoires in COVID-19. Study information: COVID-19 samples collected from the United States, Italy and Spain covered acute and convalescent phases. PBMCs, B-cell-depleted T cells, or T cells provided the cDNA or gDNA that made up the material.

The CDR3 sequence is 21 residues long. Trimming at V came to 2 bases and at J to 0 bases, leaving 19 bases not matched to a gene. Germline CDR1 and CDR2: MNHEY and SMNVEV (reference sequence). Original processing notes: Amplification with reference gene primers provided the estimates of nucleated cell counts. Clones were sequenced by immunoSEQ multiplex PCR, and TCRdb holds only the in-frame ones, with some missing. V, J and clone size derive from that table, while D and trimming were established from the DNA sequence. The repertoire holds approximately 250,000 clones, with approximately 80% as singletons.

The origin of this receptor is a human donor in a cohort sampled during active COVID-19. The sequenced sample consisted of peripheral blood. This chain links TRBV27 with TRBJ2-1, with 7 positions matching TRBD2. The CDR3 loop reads CASSLSLLASIYWSSYNEQFF. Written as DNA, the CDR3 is TGTGCCAGCAGTTTAAGCCTACTAGCGTCGATTTACTGGAGCTCCTACAATGAGCAGTTCTTC.